The 9 T cell receptor beta chains given below trace back to one sample, sequenced in a study of STAT5B mutations in CD4+ large granular lymphocyte leukemia. TCRdb's copy holds only in-frame clones and misses some; the assay was immunoSEQ multiplex PCR. The table includes just over 40,000 clones, approximately 84% detected once. The sequenced sample consisted of CD4+ T cells from blood buffy coats. The receptors here all came from a human donor in good health.

This chain uses TRBV6-1 with TRBJ2-3; D is uncertain. This CDR3 has 14 residues. Germline lookup yields CDR1 MNHNS and CDR2 SASEGT. With 3 bases removed from V and 4 bases from J, the gap between germline ends came to 11 bases. This chain's CDR3 is CASSDLAESDTQYF. DNA for the CDR3: TGTGCCAGCAGTGACTTGGCTGAGTCAGATACGCAGTATTTT.

The chain employs TRBV29-1 and TRBJ1-1; possibly TRBD1 for D (6 bases). The CDR3 consists of 15 residues. V shed 2 bases and J shed 0 bases, with 13 bases lying between them. Germline V gives CDR1 SQVTM, CDR2 ANQGSEA. The chain's CDR3 is CSVERGSTMNTEAFF. CDR3 sequence (DNA): TGCAGCGTTGAAAGGGGGTCAACGATGAACACTGAAGCTTTCTTT.

This clone was seen only once. V is TRBV5-4 and J is TRBJ2-7; D remains unclear. V lost 0 bases and J 0 bases, leaving 4 bases between the germline ends. Germline CDR1 SGHNT, CDR2 YYREEE (reference sequence). This CDR3 is 13 amino acids long. The CDR3 sequence: CASSLVSSYEQYF. The CDR3 DNA sequence: TGTGCCAGCAGCTTGGTCAGCTCCTACGAGCAGTACTTC.

The rearrangement links TRBV7-2 to TRBJ1-5; 7 bases match TRBD1. This CDR3 contains 14 residues. Per the germline V gene, CDR1 is SGHTA and CDR2 is FQGNSA. V lost 6 bases, J lost 7 bases, and 9 bases stayed unmatched. The CDR3 spells CASSLRDSYQPQHF. The CDR3 DNA follows: TGTGCCAGCAGTCTCCGGGACAGCTACCAGCCCCAGCATTTT.

The V call is TRBV5-6, the J call TRBJ2-6; D call uncertain. The length of the CDR3 is 17 residues. The germline V gene encodes CDR1 SGHDT and CDR2 YYEEEE. The germline V and J ends were trimmed by 4 bases and 0 bases, with 14 bases remaining between them. The CDR3 spells CASSHRTGSSGANVLTF. CDR3 sequence (DNA): TGTGCCAGCAGCCATAGGACGGGTAGCTCTGGGGCCAACGTCCTGACTTTC.

V gene TRBV4-1 combines with J gene TRBJ1-4, with D perhaps matching TRBD1 (5 bases). Trimming cost V 3 bases and J 1 base, with 9 bases left between them. The CDR3 contains 15 residues. Looked up from germline, CDR1 is MGHRA and CDR2 is YSYEKL. The CDR3 bases are TGCGCCAGCAGCCATTGGGGGGGAACTAATGAAAAACTGTTTTTT. It yields the protein CASSHWGGTNEKLFF.

V gene TRBV28 combines with J gene TRBJ2-3; no clear D. From germline, CDR1 is MDHEN and CDR2 SYDVKM. Between the trimmed V and J ends, which lost 7 bases and 2 bases, there was a span of 19 bases. The length of the CDR3 is 16 residues. The CDR3 here is CASTPPWAKFTDTQYF. The CDR3 DNA reads TGTGCCAGCACCCCCCCCTGGGCGAAATTCACAGATACGCAGTATTTT.

This clone was counted between two and nine times. V and J are TRBV28 and TRBJ1-1; D might be TRBD1 (6 bases). The CDR3 consists of 11 residues. Trimming took 6 bases from V and 11 from J, leaving 13 bases between them. Per germline, CDR1 MDHEN and CDR2 SYDVKM. DNA of the CDR3: TGTGCCAGCAGAACAACAGGGTTGGCTTTCTTT. Translation gives CASRTTGLAFF.

This clone was counted a few times. This chain connects TRBV28 to TRBJ1-4; 9 bases fit TRBD1. Germline-derived CDR1 and CDR2 are MDHEN and SYDVKM. CDR3 size: 16 residues. After removal of 6 bases from V and 2 bases from J, the junction contained 7 bases not matched to a gene. The CDR3 region is CASSDRGLGTNEKLFF. CDR3 in DNA: TGTGCCAGCAGCGACAGGGGGTTGGGGACTAATGAAAAACTGTTTTTT.